These 10 T cell receptor beta chains were all obtained from the same sample, sequenced in a study of T cell responses to AZD1222 COVID-19 vaccine (dated by TCRdb to about 2021). Library preparation employed the immunoSEQ multiplex PCR assay. In its TCRdb copy, this immuneACCESS table keeps in-frame sequences only and misses some clones. Where compared with another copy, unresolved V genes explain less than half of these, and the others have no known cause. This sample holds around 85,000 clones; 86% were observed only once. The ten biggest clones cover roughly 6% of the sample. The sample's time point label, in plain terms: baseline before first vaccination. The sequences come from peripheral blood, collected on day 0 of AZD1222 vaccination. Receptors were obtained from an adult in good health.

The chain uses TRBV5-6 and TRBJ2-6, with D possibly being TRBD1 (6 bases). From germline, CDR1 is SGHDT and CDR2 YYEEEE. The length of the CDR3 is 16 residues. The V end was cut by 3 bases, the J end by 0 bases, with 10 bases between. CDR3 amino acids: CASSSGQSSGANVLTF. The CDR3 DNA sequence: TGTGCCAGCAGCTCGGGACAAAGCTCTGGGGCCAACGTCCTGACTTTC.

The rearrangement joins TRBV5-5 to TRBJ2-5, with 7 bases fitting TRBD1. The CDR3 covers 16 residues. The V gene end was trimmed by 1 base and the J gene end by 5 bases; junction bases not matched to a gene: 11. Germline V gene sequence: CDR1 SGHKS, CDR2 YYEKEE (reference sequence). CDR3 nucleotide sequence: TGTGCCAGCAGCTTGAGAACAGGGGTTTTCGTTGAGACCCAGTACTTC. Its protein product is CASSLRTGVFVETQYF.

This chain joins TRBV6-5 and TRBJ2-1; possible D gene TRBD1, 5 bases. Germline values: CDR1 MNHEY, CDR2 SVGAGI. CDR3 size: 12 residues. Trimming stripped 0 bases from V and 12 bases from J, with 9 bases between. The CDR3 sequence: CASSYSGDMQFF. The CDR3 nucleotides are TGTGCCAGCAGTTACTCAGGGGATATGCAGTTCTTC.

The chain employs TRBV2 and TRBJ2-5, with D possibly matching TRBD2 (5 bases). Trimming cost V 5 bases and J 5 bases, with 9 bases left between them. From germline, CDR1 is SNHLY and CDR2 FYNNEI. The CDR3 consists of 12 residues. CDR3 in DNA: TGTGCCAGCAGTCCCCCGGGGGAGACCCAGTACTTC. As protein: CASSPPGETQYF.

V usage is TRBV5-1 and J usage is TRBJ1-1; TRBD1 is a possible D gene (5 bases). CDR3 length equals 14 residues. CDR1 is SGHRS, CDR2 YFSETQ, per germline. Trimming cost V 3 bases and J 5 bases, with 14 bases left between them. The DNA of the CDR3 is TGCGCCAGCAGCTCCGGGGCCGGACTGACTGAAGCTTTCTTT. This translates into CASSSGAGLTEAFF.

The chain carries TRBV19 and TRBJ2-7, with D possibly being TRBD1 or TRBD2 (5 bases each). This CDR3 contains 14 residues. Looked up from germline, CDR1 is LNHDA and CDR2 is SQIVND (reference sequence). Trimming removed 6 bases at V and 2 bases at J, with 14 bases between. CDR3 residues: CASRSQGRTYEQYF. CDR3 nucleotide sequence: TGTGCCAGTAGGTCCCAGGGACGAACCTACGAGCAGTACTTC. Full variable domain (remainder filled in from reference TRBV19 and TRBJ2-7): DGGITQSPKYLFRKEGQNVTLSCEQNLNHDAMYWYRQDPGQGLRLIYYSQIVNDFQKGDIAEGYSVSREKKESFPLTVTSAQKNPTAFYLCASRSQGRTYEQYFGPGTRLTVT.

This clone was found once. The chain has TRBV9 and TRBJ2-7; the D gene is possibly TRBD1 (6 bases). The ends were cut back, 0 bases at V and 1 base at J, with 17 bases in the middle. Germline V gene data show CDR1 as SGDLS and CDR2 as YYNGEE. This CDR3 is built from 17 residues. The DNA of the CDR3 is TGTGCCAGCAGCGTAGGCCCTCAGGGGTCGGGGTCCTACGAGCAGTACTTC. Translated: CASSVGPQGSGSYEQYF.

V and J are TRBV9 and TRBJ2-2; 7 positions agree with TRBD1. In germline, CDR1 is SGDLS, CDR2 YYNGEE. Trimming cost V 2 bases and J 1 base; bases outside gene matches: 2. The CDR3 extends over 15 amino acids. The CDR3 is CASSVGTVNTGELFF. For the CDR3, the DNA is TGTGCCAGCAGCGTCGGGACAGTGAACACCGGGGAGCTGTTTTTT.

J is TRBJ1-3 and V is TRBV7-8, with 7 bases fitting TRBD1. After removal of 0 bases from V and 0 bases from J, the junction contained 5 bases not matched to a gene. The V gene's germline CDR1 is SGHVS and CDR2 FQNEAQ. CDR3 size: 17 residues. The CDR3 DNA is TGTGCCAGCAGCTTAGCCCGGGACAGATTCTCTGGAAACACCATATATTTT. It is translated as CASSLARDRFSGNTIYF.

V gene TRBV7-8 combines with J gene TRBJ2-7; D is perhaps TRBD1 or TRBD2 (5 bases each). The CDR3 sequence is 15 residues long. Germline CDR1 and CDR2: SGHVS and FQNEAQ. V lost 5 bases and J lost 5, with 19 bases in between. The CDR3 spells CASSTGPLGIHEQYF. CDR3 DNA: TGTGCCAGCAGCACGGGGCCGCTCGGTATCCACGAGCAGTACTTC. Supplemented by reference TRBV7-8 and TRBJ2-7, the full variable domain reads GAGVSQSPRYKVAKRGQDVALRCDPISGHVSLFWYQQALGQGPEFLTYFQNEAQLDKSGLPSDRFFAERPEGSVSTLKIQRTQQEDSAVYLCASSTGPLGIHEQYFGPGTRLTVT.